This T cell receptor beta chain was identified in a study of Ad26.COV2.S vaccination and SARS-CoV-2 variants. About the research overall: Participants got Ad26.COV2.S intramuscularly, once or twice 56 days apart.

Treatment noted: 15 to 20 received Ad26.COV2.S at low or high dose, single or two shots; several received placebo; per-sample allocation not given. After the first vaccine or placebo injection, samples were drawn on day 63. This CDR3 has 17 residues. CDR1 and CDR2 (germline): SGHRS, YFSETQ. The V and J ends lost 5 bases and 6 bases, in that order; junction bases with no gene match: 17. Profiling relied on immunoSEQ multiplex PCR, and the TCRdb table lists in-frame clones only, not all of them. The repertoire includes 440,000 or so clones, 90% of them detected once, and roughly 4% sits in the top ten.

This receptor was obtained from a person aged 18-60 years who received the Ad26.COV2.S COVID-19 vaccine or a placebo. This material consisted of peripheral blood, taken in a trial of Ad26.COV2.S vaccine versus placebo. J is TRBJ2-1 and V is TRBV5-1; 7 positions match TRBD1. CDR3: CASSYDRVGRYSNEQFF. DNA of the CDR3: TGCGCCAGCAGTTACGACAGGGTAGGGCGGTACAGCAATGAGCAGTTCTTC.